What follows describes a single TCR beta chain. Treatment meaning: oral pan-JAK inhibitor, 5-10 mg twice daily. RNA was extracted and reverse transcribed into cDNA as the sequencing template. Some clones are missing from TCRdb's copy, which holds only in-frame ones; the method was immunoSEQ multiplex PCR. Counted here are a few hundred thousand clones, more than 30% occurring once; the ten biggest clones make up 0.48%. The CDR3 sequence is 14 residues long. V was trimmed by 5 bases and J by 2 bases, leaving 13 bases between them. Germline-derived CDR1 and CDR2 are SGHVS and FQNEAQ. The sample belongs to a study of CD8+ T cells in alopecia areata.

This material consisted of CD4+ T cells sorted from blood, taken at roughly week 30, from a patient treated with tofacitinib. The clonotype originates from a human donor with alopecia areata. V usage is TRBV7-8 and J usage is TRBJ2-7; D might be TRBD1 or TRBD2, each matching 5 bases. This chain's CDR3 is CASSNRDGTYEQYF. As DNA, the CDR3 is TGTGCCAGCAGCAACCGGGACGGCACCTACGAGCAGTACTTC.